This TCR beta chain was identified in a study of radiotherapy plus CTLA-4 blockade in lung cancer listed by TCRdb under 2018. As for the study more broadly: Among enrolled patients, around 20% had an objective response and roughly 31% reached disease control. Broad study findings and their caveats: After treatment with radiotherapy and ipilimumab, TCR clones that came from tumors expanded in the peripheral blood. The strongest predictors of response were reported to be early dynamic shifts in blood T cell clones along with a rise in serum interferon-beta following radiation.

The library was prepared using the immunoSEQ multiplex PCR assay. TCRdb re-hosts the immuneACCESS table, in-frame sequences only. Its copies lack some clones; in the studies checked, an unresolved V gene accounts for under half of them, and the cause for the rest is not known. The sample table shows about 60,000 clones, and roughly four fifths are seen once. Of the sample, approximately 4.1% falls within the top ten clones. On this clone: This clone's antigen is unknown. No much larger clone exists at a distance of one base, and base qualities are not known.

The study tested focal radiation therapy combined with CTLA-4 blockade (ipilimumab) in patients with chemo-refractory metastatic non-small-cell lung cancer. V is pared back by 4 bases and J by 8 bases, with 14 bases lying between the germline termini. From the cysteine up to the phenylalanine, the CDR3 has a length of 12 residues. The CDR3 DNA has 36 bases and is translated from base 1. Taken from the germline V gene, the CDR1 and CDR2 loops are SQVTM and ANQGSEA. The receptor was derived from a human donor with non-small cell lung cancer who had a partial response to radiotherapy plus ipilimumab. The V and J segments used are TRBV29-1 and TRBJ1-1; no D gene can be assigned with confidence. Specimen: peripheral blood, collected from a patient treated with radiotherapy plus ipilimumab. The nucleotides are TGCAGCGTTGGGGCGAGACCAGGCGAAGCTTTCTTT. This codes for CSVGARPGEAFF.